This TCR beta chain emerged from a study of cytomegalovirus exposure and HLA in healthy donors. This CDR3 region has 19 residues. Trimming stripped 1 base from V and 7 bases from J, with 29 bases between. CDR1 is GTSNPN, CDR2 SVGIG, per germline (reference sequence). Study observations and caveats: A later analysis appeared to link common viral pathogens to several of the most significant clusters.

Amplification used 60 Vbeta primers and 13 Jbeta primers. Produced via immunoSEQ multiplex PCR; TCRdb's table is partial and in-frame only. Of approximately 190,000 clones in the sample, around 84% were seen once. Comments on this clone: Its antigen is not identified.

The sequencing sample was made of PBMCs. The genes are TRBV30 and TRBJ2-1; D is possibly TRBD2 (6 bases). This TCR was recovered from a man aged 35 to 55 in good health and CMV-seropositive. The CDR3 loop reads CAWSGRDGGRLWVPNEQFF. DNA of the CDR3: TGTGCCTGGAGTGGGAGGGACGGGGGACGCTTATGGGTTCCGAATGAGCAGTTCTTC.